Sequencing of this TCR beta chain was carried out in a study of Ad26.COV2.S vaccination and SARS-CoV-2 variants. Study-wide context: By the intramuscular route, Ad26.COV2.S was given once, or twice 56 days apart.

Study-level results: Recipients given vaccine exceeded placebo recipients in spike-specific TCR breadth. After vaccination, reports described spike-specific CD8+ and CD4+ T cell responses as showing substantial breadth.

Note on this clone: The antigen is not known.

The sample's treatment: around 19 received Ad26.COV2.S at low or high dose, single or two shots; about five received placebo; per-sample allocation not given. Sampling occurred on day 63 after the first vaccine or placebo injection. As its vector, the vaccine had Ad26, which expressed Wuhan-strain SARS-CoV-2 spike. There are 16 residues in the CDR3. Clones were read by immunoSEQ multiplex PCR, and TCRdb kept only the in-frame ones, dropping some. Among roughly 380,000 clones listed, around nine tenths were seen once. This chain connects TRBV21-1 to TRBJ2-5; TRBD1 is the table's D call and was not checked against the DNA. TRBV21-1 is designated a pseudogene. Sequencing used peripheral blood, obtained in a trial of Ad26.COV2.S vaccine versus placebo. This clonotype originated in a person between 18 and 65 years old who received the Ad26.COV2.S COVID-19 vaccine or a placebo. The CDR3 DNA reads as TGTGCCAGCAGCAAAGCGCTCGGGACAGGGGGAGAGACCCAGTACTTC. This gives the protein CASSKALGTGGETQYF.